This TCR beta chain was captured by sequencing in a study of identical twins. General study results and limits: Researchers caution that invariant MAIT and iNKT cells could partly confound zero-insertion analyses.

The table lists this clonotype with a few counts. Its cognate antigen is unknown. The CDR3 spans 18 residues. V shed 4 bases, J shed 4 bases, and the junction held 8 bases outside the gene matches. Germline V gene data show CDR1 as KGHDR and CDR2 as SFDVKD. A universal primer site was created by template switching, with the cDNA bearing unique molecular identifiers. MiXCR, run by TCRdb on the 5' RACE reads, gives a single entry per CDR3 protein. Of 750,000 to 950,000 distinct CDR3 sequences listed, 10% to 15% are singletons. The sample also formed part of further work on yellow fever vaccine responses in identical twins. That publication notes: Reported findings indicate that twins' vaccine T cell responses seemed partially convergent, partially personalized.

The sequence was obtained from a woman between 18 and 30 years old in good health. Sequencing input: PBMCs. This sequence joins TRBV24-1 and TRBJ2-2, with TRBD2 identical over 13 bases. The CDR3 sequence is CATSDPGTSGMATGELFF. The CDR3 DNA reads TGTGCCACCAGTGACCCCGGGACTAGCGGGATGGCCACCGGGGAGCTGTTTTTT.